The source of this T cell receptor beta chain is a study of neurological immune-mediated disorders. cDNA was made by 5'RACE with 10-nucleotide random UMIs. TCRdb reanalysed the 5' RACE reads using MiXCR and keeps one entry per CDR3 protein. The sample has 30,000 to 40,000 distinct CDR3 sequences; less than 5% are singletons. This clonotype appeared many times. What it binds is unknown. The CDR3 has 20 residues. Trimming left V 2 bases short and J 2 bases short, with 25 bases between. Germline values: CDR1 SGHVS, CDR2 FQNEAQ. Study observations and caveats: Phylogenetic grouping assigned the repertoires of 18 of 34 multiple sclerosis patients to a single related-CDR3 cluster, which may represent a signature.

The unsorted libraries were prepared from 2 million PBMCs (stored at -80 C). Source material: PBMCs. The J gene is TRBJ1-5, the V gene TRBV7-8; a possible D gene is TRBD1 (6 bases). The sequence derives from a man younger than 45 with multiple sclerosis. The CDR3 DNA reads as TGTGCCAGCAGCTTACGCGTCCCAGGGGCGAATATAGCGGGCAATCAGCCCCAGCATTTT. This sequence encodes CASSLRVPGANIAGNQPQHF.